What follows are 7 T cell receptor beta chains derived from one specimen sequenced in a study of blood T cells in healthy people across ages. A sample-barcoded 5' primer and a J-beta primer mix were used in a second PCR of about 7 to 12 cycles. TCRdb re-analysed the 5' RACE reads in MiXCR, keeping a single row per CDR3 protein. The data contain approximately 800,000 distinct CDR3 sequences, roughly 25% of them singletons. The sample was also linked to a second study, of T cells of mothers and their children.

Sample: blood. These receptors all come from a boy aged 5 to 17 in good health.

There are a few counts of this clonotype. The V gene is TRBV19, the J gene TRBJ2-5, with 7 bases aligning to TRBD2. The DNA end is more similar to TRBJ2-1, so the J call may be wrong. Looked up from germline, CDR1 is LNHDA and CDR2 is SQIVND (reference sequence). CDR3 length: 10 amino acids. The CDR3 coding sequence is TGTGCCAGCGGGGGGTATGAGCAGTTCTTC. It codes for CASGGYEQFF.

V usage is TRBV12-3 or TRBV12-4 and J usage is TRBJ1-6, with D tentatively TRBD1 (6 bases). The length of the CDR3 is 14 residues. V lost 6 bases to trimming and J lost 9 bases, with 15 bases between them. The CDR3 DNA reads TGTGCCAGCAGCCCCCGGACAGACTTTTCACCCCTCCACTTT. This encodes CASSPRTDFSPLHF.

There are a few counts of this clonotype. This chain uses TRBV15 with TRBJ2-3; 9 bases agree with TRBD1. Germline assignment: CDR1 LNHNV and CDR2 YYDKDF (reference sequence). The CDR3 contains 16 residues. The J segment lost 0 bases and the V segment lost 0 bases, leaving 1 base of the junction unmatched. CDR3 residues: CATSRDGQGSTDTQYF. In DNA, the CDR3 is TGTGCCACCAGCAGAGACGGACAGGGGAGCACAGATACGCAGTATTTT.

This clonotype has just a few counts. This chain joins TRBV28 and TRBJ1-2; D remains ambiguous. In germline, CDR1 is MDHEN, CDR2 SYDVKM. The germline V and J ends were trimmed by 5 bases and 3 bases, with 4 bases remaining between them. The CDR3 sequence is 11 residues long. The CDR3 reads CASSVDYGYTF. For the CDR3, the DNA is TGTGCCAGCAGTGTGGACTATGGCTACACCTTC.

This clonotype was counted only a few times. The chain has TRBV7-9 and TRBJ1-4, with D hard to call. Per germline, CDR1 SEHNR and CDR2 FQNEAQ (reference sequence). The CDR3 totals 14 residues. V was trimmed by 7 bases and J by 8 bases, leaving 17 bases between them. The CDR3, as DNA: TGTGCCAGCACCCTTGACGCAACCGGGGAAAAACTGTTTTTT. It yields the protein CASTLDATGEKLFF.

This clonotype was seen repeatedly, ten times or more. The V gene is TRBV29-1, the J gene TRBJ2-5; 10 bases fit TRBD1. Germline V CDR1 and CDR2: SQVTM, ANQGSEA. Unmatched junction bases numbered 11, after V lost 2 bases and J lost 2 bases. This CDR3 has 17 amino acids. As DNA, the CDR3 is TGCAGCGTTGAATTCGGGGGAGACAGGGGGCGGCAAGAGACCCAGTACTTC. Translation gives CSVEFGGDRGRQETQYF.

The chain is built from TRBV7-3 and TRBJ2-1; D uncertain. There are 13 residues in the CDR3. Per the germline V gene, CDR1 is SGHTA and CDR2 is FQGTGA. Between the trimmed V and J ends, which lost 4 bases and 2 bases, there was a span of 6 bases. The CDR3 spells CASSSDAYNEQFF. CDR3 DNA: TGTGCCAGCAGCTCGGACGCCTACAATGAGCAGTTCTTC.